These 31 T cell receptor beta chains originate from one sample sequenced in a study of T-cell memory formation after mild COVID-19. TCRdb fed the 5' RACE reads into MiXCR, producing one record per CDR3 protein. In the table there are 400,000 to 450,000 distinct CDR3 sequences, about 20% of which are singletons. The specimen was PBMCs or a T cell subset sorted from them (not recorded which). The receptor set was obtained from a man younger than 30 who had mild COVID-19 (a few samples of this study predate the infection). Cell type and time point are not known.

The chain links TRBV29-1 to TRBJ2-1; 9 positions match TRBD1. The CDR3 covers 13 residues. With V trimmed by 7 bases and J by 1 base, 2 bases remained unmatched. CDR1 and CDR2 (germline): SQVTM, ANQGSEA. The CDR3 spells CSEGTGSYNEQFF. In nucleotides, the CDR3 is TGCAGCGAAGGGACAGGGTCCTACAATGAGCAGTTCTTC.

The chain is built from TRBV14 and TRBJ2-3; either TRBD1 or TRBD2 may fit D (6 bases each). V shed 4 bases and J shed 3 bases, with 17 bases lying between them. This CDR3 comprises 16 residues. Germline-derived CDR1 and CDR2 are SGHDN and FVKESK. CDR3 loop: CASSPNPGAGTDTQYF. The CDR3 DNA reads TGTGCCAGCAGCCCTAACCCGGGGGCCGGGACAGATACGCAGTATTTT.

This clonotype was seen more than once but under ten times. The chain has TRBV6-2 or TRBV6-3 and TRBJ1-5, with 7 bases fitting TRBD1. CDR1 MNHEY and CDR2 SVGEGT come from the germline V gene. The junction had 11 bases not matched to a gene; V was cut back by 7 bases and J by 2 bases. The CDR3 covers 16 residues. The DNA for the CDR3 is TGTGCCAGCATTTCACTCCGGGACAGCGGCAATCAGCCCCAGCATTTT. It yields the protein CASISLRDSGNQPQHF.

The CDR3 DNA follows: TGTGCCATCAGTGATAGGGAGTCGGAGACCCAGTACTTC. Translated, it gives CAISDRESETQYF. V and J are TRBV10-3 and TRBJ2-5; D perhaps matches TRBD2 (5 bases). CDR1 and CDR2 (germline): ENHRY, SYGVKD. V was pared by 3 bases and J by 5 bases, with 10 bases between. The CDR3 length is 13 residues.

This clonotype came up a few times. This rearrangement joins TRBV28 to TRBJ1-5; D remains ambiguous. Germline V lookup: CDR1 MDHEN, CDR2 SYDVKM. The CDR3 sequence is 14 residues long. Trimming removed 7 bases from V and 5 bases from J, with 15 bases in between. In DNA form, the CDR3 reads TGTGCCAGCACCTTGGAACATATAGATCAGCCCCAGCATTTT. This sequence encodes CASTLEHIDQPQHF.

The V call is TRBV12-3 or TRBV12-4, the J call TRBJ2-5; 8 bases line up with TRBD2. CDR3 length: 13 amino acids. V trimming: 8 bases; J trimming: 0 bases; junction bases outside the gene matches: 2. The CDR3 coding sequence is TGTGCCAGCCTACTAGCGGACCAAGAGACCCAGTACTTC. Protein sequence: CASLLADQETQYF.

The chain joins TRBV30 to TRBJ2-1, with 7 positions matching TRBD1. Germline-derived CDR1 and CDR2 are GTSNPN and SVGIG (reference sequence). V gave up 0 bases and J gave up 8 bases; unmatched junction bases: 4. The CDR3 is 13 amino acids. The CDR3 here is CAWSVLRGYEQFF. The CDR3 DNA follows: TGTGCCTGGAGTGTACTCAGGGGGTATGAGCAGTTCTTC.

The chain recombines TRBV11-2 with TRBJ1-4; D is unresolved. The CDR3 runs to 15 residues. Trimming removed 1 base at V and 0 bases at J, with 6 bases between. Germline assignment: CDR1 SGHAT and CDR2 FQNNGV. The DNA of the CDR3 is TGTGCCAGCAGCTTAGGCAGGACAACTAATGAAAAACTGTTTTTT. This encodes CASSLGRTTNEKLFF.

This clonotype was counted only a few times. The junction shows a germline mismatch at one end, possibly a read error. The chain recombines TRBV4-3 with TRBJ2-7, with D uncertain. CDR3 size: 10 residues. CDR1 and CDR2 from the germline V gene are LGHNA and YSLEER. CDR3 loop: CASSRLSRPF. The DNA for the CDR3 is TGCGCCAGCAGCCGGTTAAGCCGTCCCTTC.

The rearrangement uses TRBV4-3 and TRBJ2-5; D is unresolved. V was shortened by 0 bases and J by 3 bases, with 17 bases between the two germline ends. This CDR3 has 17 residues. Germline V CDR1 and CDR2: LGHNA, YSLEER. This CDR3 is CASSQEVLPGGKETQYF. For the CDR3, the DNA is TGCGCCAGCAGCCAAGAAGTTCTCCCGGGTGGGAAAGAGACCCAGTACTTC.

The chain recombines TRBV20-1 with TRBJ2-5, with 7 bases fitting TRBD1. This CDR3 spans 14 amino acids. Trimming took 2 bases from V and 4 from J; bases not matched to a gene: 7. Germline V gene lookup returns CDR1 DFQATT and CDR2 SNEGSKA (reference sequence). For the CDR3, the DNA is TGCAGTGCTAGAAAGGGGGCAGGACCAGAGACCCAGTACTTC. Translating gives CSARKGAGPETQYF.

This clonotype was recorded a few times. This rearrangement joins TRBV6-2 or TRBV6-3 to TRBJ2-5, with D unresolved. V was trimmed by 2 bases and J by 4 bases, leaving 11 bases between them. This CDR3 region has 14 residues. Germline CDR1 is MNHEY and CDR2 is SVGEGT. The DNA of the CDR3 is TGTGCCAGCAGTTACGTGTTGGAGATAGAGACCCAGTACTTC. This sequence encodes CASSYVLEIETQYF.

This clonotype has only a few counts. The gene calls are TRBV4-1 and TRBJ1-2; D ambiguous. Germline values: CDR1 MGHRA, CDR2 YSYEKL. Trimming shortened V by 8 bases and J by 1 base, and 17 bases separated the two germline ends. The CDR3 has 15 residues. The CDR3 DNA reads TGCGCCAGCTCCCCTAGGGCAGTCCTTAACTATGGCTACACCTTC. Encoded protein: CASSPRAVLNYGYTF.

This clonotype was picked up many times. The CDR3 DNA follows: TGCGCCAGCAGCCAAGAGCCCCAGGTCTCTGGAAACACCATATATTTT. It codes for CASSQEPQVSGNTIYF. The V gene is TRBV4-1, the J gene TRBJ1-3; no clear D. Germline V CDR1 and CDR2: MGHRA, YSYEKL. CDR3 length equals 16 residues. V was clipped by 0 bases and J by 0 bases, with 9 bases between them.

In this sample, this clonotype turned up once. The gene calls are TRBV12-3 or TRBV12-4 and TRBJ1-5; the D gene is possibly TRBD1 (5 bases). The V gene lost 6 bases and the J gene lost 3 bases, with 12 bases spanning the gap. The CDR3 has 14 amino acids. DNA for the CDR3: TGTGCCAGCAGGGGGGGGGTTAACAATCAGCCCCAGCATTTT. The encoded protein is CASRGGVNNQPQHF.

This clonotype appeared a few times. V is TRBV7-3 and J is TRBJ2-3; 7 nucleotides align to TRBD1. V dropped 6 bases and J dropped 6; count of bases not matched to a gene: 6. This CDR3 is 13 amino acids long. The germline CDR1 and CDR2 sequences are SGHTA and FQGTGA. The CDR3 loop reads CASREGGMDTQYF. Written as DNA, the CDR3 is TGTGCCAGCAGAGAAGGGGGCATGGATACGCAGTATTTT.

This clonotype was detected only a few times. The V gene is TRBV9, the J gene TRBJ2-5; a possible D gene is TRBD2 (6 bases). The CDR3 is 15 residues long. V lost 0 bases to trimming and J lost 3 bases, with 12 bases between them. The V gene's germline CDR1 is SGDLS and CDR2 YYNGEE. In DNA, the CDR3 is TGTGCCAGCAGCGTAGGCGTTGGCGGGGAAGAGACCCAGTACTTC. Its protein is CASSVGVGGEETQYF. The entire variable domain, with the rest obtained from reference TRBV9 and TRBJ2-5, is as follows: DSGVTQTPKHLITATGQRVTLRCSPRSGDLSVYWYQQSLDQGLQFLIQYYNGEERAKGNILERFSAQQFPDLHSELNLSSLELGDSALYFCASSVGVGGEETQYFGPGTRLLVL.

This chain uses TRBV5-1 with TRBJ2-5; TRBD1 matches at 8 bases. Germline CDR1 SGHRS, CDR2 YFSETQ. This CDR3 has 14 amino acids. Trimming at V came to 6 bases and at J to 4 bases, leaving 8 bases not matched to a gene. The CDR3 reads CASTDRGALETQYF. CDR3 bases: TGCGCCAGCACTGACAGGGGAGCACTAGAGACCCAGTACTTC.

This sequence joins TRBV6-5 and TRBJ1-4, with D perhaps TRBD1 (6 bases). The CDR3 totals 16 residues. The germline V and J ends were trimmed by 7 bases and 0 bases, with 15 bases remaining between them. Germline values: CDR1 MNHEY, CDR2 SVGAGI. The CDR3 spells CASTEGHLATNEKLFF. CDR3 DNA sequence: TGTGCCAGCACCGAGGGACACCTTGCAACTAATGAAAAACTGTTTTTT.

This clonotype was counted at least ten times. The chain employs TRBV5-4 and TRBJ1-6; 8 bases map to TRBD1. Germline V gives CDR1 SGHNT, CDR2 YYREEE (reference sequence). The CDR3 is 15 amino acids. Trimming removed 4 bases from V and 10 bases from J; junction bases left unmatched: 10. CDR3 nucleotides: TGTGCCAGCAGCCTGACAGGGGCTCTTCTGTCACCCCTCCACTTT. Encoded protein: CASSLTGALLSPLHF.

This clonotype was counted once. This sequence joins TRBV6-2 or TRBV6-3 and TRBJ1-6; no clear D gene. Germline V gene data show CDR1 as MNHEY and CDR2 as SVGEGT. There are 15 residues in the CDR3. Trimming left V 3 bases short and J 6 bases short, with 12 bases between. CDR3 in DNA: TGTGCCAGCAGTTATTGGGCCCAAACTAATTCACCCCTCCACTTT. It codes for CASSYWAQTNSPLHF.

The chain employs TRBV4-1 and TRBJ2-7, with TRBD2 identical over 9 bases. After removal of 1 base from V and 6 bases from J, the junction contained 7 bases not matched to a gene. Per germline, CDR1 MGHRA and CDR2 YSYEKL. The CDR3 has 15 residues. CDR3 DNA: TGCGCCAGCAGCCAAGTTAGGACTAGCGAAAGCGAGCAGTACTTC. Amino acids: CASSQVRTSESEQYF.

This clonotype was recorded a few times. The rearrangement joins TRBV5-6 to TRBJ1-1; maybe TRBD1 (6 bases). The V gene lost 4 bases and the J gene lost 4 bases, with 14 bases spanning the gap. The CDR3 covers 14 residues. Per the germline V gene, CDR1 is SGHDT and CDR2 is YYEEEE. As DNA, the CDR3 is TGTGCCAGCAGCGTTTCAGGGGCGAGCACTGAAGCTTTCTTT. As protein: CASSVSGASTEAFF.

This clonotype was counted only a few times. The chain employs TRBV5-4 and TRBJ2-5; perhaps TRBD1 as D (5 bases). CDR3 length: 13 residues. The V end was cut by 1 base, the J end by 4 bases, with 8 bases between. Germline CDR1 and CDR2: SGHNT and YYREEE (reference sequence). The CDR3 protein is CASSLWQGETQYF. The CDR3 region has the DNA TGTGCCAGCAGCTTGTGGCAGGGAGAGACCCAGTACTTC.

The CDR3 coding sequence is TGTGCCAGCAGCCCAGTAGCGGGGGTGGGCGATCAGCCCCAGCATTTT. Protein product: CASSPVAGVGDQPQHF. This chain connects TRBV7-2 to TRBJ1-5, with D perhaps matching TRBD1 (5 bases). CDR1 SGHTA and CDR2 FQGNSA come from the germline V gene. The CDR3 length is 16 residues. Trimming shortened V by 5 bases and J by 5 bases, and 19 bases separated the two germline ends.

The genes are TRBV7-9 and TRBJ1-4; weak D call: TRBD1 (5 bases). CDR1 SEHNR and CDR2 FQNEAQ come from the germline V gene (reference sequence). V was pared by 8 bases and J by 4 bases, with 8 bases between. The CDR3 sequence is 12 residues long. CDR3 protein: CASGTLNEKLFF. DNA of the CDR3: TGTGCCAGCGGGACTCTTAATGAAAAACTGTTTTTT.

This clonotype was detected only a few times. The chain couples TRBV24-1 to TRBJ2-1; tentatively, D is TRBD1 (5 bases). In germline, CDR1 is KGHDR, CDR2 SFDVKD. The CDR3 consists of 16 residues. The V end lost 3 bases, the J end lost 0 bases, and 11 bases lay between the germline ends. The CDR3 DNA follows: TGTGCCACCAGTGATCAACAGGCAAGCTCCTACAATGAGCAGTTCTTC. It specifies CATSDQQASSYNEQFF.

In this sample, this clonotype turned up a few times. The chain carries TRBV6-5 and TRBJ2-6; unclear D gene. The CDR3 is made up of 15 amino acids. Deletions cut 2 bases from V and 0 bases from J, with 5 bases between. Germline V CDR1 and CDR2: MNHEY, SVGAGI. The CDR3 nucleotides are TGTGCCAGCAGTTACCTTAGCTCTGGGGCCAACGTCCTGACTTTC. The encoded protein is CASSYLSSGANVLTF.

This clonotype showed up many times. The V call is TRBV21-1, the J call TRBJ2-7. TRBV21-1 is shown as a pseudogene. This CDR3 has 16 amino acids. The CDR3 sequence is CASSKAATLKPYEQYF. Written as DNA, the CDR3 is TGTGCCAGCAGCAAAGCTGCCACCCTAAAACCCTACGAGCAGTACTTC.

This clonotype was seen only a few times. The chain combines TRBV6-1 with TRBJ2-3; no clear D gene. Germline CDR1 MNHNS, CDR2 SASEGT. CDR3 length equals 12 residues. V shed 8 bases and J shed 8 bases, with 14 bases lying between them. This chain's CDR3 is CASGRWTGTQYF. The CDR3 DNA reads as TGTGCCAGCGGACGTTGGACCGGTACGCAGTATTTT.

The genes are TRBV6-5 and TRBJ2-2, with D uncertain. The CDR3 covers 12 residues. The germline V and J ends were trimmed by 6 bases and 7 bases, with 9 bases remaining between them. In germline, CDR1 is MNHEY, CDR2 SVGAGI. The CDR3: CASSPIFGELFF. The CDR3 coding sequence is TGTGCCAGCAGCCCTATCTTCGGGGAGCTGTTTTTT.